The entry that follows covers one T cell receptor (beta chain) sequence. V was pared by 2 bases and J by 1 base, with 10 bases between. The CDR3 is made up of 15 amino acids. The V gene's germline CDR1 is MDHEN and CDR2 SYDVKM. This sample was taken from a study of naive CD8 T cells in extremely preterm neonates. Whole-study context: Adult ages are 25-50 years in the abstract, 20-50 in methods.

Profiling relied on immunoSEQ multiplex PCR, and the TCRdb table lists in-frame clones only, not all of them. This table holds over 5,000 clones, nearly 98% found once. V and J are TRBV28 and TRBJ2-3, with a tentative D call TRBD2 (6 bases). Sequencing was carried out using naive CD8+ T cells from blood. This sequence originates from a human donor in good health. CDR3 coding DNA: TGTGCCAGCAGTTTACTTGGGGAGGGCACAGATACGCAGTATTTT. This sequence encodes CASSLLGEGTDTQYF.